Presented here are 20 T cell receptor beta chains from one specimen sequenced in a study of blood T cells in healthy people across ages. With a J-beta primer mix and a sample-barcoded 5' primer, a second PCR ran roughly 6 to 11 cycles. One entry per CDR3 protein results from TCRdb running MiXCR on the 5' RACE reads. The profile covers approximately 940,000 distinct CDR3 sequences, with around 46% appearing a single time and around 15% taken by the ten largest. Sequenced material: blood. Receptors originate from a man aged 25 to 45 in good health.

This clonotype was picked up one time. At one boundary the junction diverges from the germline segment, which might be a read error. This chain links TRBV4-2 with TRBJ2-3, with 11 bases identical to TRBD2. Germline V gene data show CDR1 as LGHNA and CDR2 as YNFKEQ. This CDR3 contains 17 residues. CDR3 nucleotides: TGTGTCAGCAGCTTGACTAGCGGGGTTCGTAGCACAGATACGCAGTATTTT. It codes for CVSSLTSGVRSTDTQYF.

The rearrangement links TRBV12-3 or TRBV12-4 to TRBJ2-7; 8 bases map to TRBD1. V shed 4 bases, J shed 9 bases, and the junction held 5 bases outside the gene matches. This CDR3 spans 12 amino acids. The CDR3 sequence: CASSSRGLRQYF. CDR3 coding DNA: TGTGCCAGCAGTTCCAGGGGGCTAAGGCAGTACTTC.

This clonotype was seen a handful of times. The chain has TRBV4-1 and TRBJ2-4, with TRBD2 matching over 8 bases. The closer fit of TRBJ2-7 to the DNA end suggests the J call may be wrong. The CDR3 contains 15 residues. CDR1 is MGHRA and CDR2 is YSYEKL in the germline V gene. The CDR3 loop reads CASSSGPGGQNEQYF. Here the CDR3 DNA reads TGCGCCAGCAGCTCCGGGCCGGGGGGGCAGAACGAGCAGTACTTC.

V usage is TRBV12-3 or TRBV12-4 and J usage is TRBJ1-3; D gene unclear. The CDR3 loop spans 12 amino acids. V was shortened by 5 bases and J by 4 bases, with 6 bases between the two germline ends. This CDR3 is CASSQQGNTIYF. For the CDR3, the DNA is TGTGCCAGCAGTCAACAGGGAAACACCATATATTTT.

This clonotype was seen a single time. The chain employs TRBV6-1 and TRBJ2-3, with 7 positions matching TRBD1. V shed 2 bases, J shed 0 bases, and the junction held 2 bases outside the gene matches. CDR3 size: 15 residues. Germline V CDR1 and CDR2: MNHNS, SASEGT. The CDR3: CASSERGQSTDTQYF. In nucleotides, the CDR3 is TGTGCCAGCAGTGAAAGGGGGCAGAGCACAGATACGCAGTATTTT.

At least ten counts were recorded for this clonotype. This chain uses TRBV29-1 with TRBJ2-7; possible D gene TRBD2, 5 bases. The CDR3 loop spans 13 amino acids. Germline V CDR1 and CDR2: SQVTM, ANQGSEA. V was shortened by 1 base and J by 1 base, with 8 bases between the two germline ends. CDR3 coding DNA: TGCAGCGTTGAAGGCGGGCTTTCCTACGAGCAGTACTTC. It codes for CSVEGGLSYEQYF.

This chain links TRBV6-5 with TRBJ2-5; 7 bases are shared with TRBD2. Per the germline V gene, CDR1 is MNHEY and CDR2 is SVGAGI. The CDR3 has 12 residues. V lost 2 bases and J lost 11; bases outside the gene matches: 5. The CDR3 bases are TGTGCCAGCAGTTACGAGGGGCGGGAGCAGTACTTC. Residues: CASSYEGREQYF.

The CDR3 spells CASSAGGTSGYNEQYF. The CDR3 bases are TGTGCCAGCAGCGCAGGAGGGACTAGCGGTTACAATGAGCAGTACTTC. This chain uses TRBV9 with TRBJ2-7; TRBD2 aligns across 11 bases. The length of the CDR3 is 16 residues. Germline V gene lookup returns CDR1 SGDLS and CDR2 YYNGEE. V was clipped by 3 bases and J by 7 bases; unmatched bases: 12.

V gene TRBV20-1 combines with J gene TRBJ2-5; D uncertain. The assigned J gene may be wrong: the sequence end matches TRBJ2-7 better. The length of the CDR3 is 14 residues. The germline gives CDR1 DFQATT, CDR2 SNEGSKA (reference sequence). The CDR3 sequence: CSARASSGPYEQYF. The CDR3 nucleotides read TGCAGTGCTAGAGCCTCTTCCGGGCCTTACGAGCAGTACTTC.

Here the CDR3 reads CSATRINEKLFF. The CDR3 DNA follows: TGCAGTGCTACCCGAATAAATGAAAAACTGTTTTTT. The V call is TRBV20-1, the J call TRBJ1-4; unclear D gene. Between the trimmed V and J ends, which lost 4 bases and 5 bases, there was a span of 8 bases. CDR3 length equals 12 residues. Germline V gives CDR1 DFQATT, CDR2 SNEGSKA (reference sequence).

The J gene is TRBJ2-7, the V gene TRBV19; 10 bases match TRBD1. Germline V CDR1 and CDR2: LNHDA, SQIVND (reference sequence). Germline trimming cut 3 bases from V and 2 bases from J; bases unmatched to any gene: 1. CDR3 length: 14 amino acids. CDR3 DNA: TGTGCCAGTAGTATGGACAGGGGGGCCTACGAGCAGTACTTC. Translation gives CASSMDRGAYEQYF.

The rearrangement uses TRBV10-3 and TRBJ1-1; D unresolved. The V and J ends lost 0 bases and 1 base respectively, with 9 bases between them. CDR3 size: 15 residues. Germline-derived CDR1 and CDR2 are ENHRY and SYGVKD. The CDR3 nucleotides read TGTGCCATCAGTGAGTCGGCGGAAAGGAACACTGAAGCTTTCTTT. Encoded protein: CAISESAERNTEAFF.

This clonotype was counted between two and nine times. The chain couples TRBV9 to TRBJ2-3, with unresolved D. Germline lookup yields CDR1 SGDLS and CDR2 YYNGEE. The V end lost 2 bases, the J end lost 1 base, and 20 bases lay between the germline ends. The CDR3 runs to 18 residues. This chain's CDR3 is CASSVSPYWKVGTDTQYF. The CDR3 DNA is TGTGCCAGCAGCGTGAGCCCTTACTGGAAGGTGGGCACAGATACGCAGTATTTT.

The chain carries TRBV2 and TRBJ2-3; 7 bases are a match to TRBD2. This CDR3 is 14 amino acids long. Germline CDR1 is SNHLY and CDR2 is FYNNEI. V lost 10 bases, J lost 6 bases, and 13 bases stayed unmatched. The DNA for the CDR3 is TGTGCCACATTCGTGACGGGGGGTCCGGATACGCAGTATTTT. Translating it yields CATFVTGGPDTQYF.

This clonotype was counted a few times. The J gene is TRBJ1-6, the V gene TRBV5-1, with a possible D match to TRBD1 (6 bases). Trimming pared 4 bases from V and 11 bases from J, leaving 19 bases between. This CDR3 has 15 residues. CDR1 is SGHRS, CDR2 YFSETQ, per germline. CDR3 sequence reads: CASSVTQGSYAPLHF. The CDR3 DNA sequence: TGCGCCAGCAGCGTCACACAGGGAAGCTACGCACCCCTCCACTTT.

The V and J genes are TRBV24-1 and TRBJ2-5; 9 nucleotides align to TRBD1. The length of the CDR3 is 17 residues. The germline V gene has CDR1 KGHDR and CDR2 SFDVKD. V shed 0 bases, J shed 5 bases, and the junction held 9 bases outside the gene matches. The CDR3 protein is CATSDLQGTGRGETQYF. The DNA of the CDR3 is TGTGCCACCAGTGATTTGCAGGGGACAGGGAGGGGCGAGACCCAGTACTTC.

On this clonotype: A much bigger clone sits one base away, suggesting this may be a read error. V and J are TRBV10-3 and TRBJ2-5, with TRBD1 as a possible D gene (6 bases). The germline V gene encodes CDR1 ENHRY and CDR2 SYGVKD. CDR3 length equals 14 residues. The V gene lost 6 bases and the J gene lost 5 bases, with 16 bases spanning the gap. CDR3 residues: CAISSSQGCETQYF. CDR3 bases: TGTGCCATCAGCTCGTCTCAGGGGTGTGAGACCCAGTACTTC.

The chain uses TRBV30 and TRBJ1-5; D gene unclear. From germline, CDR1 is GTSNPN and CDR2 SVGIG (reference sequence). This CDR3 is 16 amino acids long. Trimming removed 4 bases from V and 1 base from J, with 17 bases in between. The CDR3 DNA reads TGTGCCTGGACCACGAATACGGGCGGAAGCAATCAGCCCCAGCATTTT. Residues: CAWTTNTGGSNQPQHF.

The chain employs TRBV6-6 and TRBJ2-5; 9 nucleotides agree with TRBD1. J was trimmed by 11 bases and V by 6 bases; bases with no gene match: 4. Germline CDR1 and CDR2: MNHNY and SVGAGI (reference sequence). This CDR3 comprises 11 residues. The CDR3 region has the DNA TGTGCCAGCAGCAGGACAGGGGAGCAGTACTTC. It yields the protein CASSRTGEQYF.

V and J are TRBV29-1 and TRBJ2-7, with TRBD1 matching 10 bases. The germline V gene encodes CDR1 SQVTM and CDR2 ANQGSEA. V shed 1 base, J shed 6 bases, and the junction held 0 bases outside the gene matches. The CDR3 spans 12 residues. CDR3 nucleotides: TGCAGCGTTGAAGGGGACAGGGGCGAGCAGTACTTC. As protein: CSVEGDRGEQYF.